This passage covers 9 T cell receptor beta chains from one sample sequenced in a study of blood T cell repertoires in COVID-19 (dated by TCRdb to 2018 to 2020). The method behind the library was the immunoSEQ multiplex PCR assay. Drawn from immuneACCESS, this table holds only the in-frame rearrangements with V and J called that TCRdb kept. Clones are partly lost; checked studies trace under half to an unresolved V gene and leave the rest unexplained. For this sample the table gives just over 650,000 clones, of which just under 90% were detected only once. The top ten constitute 0.2% to 0.3% of the sample. Material for sequencing was peripheral blood. Source of these receptors: a woman younger than 30 with acute or convalescent COVID-19.

A single count supports this clone. The CDR3 bases are TGTGCCAGCTCACCAGAGGGCCCACCCCTCCACTTT. Translated, it gives CASSPEGPPLHF. The chain links TRBV18 to TRBJ1-6, with D uncertain. Trimming left V 2 bases short and J 11 bases short, with 7 bases between. CDR1 KGHSH and CDR2 LQKENI come from the germline V gene. CDR3 length: 12 residues. Together with reference TRBV18 and TRBJ1-6, the CDR3 gives the full variable domain: NAGVMQNPRHLVRRRGQEARLRCSPMKGHSHVYWYRQLPEEGLKFMVYLQKENIIDESGMPKERFSAEFPKEGPSILRIQQVVRGDSAAYFCASSPEGPPLHFGNGTRLTVT.

V usage is TRBV5-1 and J usage is TRBJ1-1, with a tentative D call TRBD1 (5 bases). The CDR3 consists of 15 residues. CDR1 and CDR2 (germline): SGHRS, YFSETQ. V was pared by 3 bases and J by 3 bases, with 15 bases between. CDR3 coding DNA: TGCGCCAGCAGCTACACCGGGGGTCAGGACACTGAAGCTTTCTTT. This sequence encodes CASSYTGGQDTEAFF.

The table lists this clone with a count of one. The CDR3 DNA follows: TGTGCCAGCTCAGCGTCCTTGAACACTGAAGCTTTCTTT. It translates to CASSASLNTEAFF. The chain links TRBV18 to TRBJ1-1; D is uncertain. V gave up 5 bases and J gave up 0 bases, with 7 bases separating them. The CDR3 has 13 residues. CDR1 is KGHSH, CDR2 LQKENI, per germline.

The chain recombines TRBV10-3 with TRBJ2-5; TRBD2 matches at 10 bases. This CDR3 has 14 residues. The V segment lost 6 bases and the J segment 4 bases; nucleotides outside the gene matches: 5. Germline V lookup: CDR1 ENHRY, CDR2 SYGVKD. The CDR3 bases are TGTGCCATCAGCGAAGCGGGGGGGCGAGAGACCCAGTACTTC. Encoded protein: CAISEAGGRETQYF.

The chain carries TRBV5-4 and TRBJ1-2; D possibly corresponds to TRBD1 (5 bases). The germline CDR1 and CDR2 sequences are SGHNT and YYREEE (reference sequence). The CDR3 runs 17 residues. V gave up 0 bases and J gave up 4 bases, with 19 bases separating them. As DNA, the CDR3 is TGTGCCAGCAGCTTGGGTTTGGTGCGGCAGGGCCTCTATGGCTACACCTTC. Protein sequence: CASSLGLVRQGLYGYTF.

The chain joins TRBV24-1 to TRBJ1-1; D is unclear. V gave up 2 bases and J gave up 6 bases, with 9 bases separating them. Germline V CDR1 and CDR2: KGHDR, SFDVKD. The length of the CDR3 is 13 residues. In DNA form, the CDR3 reads TGTGCCACCAGTGATTCGAGGTCCTCTGAAGCTTTCTTT. This gives the protein CATSDSRSSEAFF.

V and J are TRBV5-1 and TRBJ1-4; D call uncertain. From germline, CDR1 is SGHRS and CDR2 YFSETQ. Trimming pared 5 bases from V and 8 bases from J, leaving 16 bases between. The CDR3 has 14 residues. The CDR3 sequence: CASSSRAGGEKLFF. The CDR3 DNA sequence: TGCGCCAGCAGTAGTCGGGCCGGCGGGGAAAAACTGTTTTTT. The whole variable domain, remainder taken from reference TRBV5-1 and TRBJ1-4, is KAGVTQTPRYLIKTRGQQVTLSCSPISGHRSVSWYQQTPGQGLQFLFEYFSETQRNKGNFPGRFSGRQFSNSRSEMNVSTLELGDSALYLCASSSRAGGEKLFFGSGTQLSVL.

The chain joins TRBV5-6 to TRBJ1-5; 9 bases are shared with TRBD1. With 4 bases clipped from V and 6 bases from J, the junction kept 8 bases outside the gene matches. The CDR3 runs to 15 residues. The germline V gene encodes CDR1 SGHDT and CDR2 YYEEEE. The CDR3 loop is CASSLRGQGAQPQHF. CDR3 nucleotides: TGTGCCAGCAGCCTGAGGGGACAGGGAGCTCAGCCCCAGCATTTT.

This chain links TRBV5-5 with TRBJ2-7; the D is unclear. The CDR3 loop spans 14 amino acids. Per germline, CDR1 SGHKS and CDR2 YYEKEE (reference sequence). The ends were cut back, 3 bases at V and 2 bases at J, with 12 bases in the middle. The CDR3 DNA reads as TGTGCCAGCAGCTCGGTAACAGAAACCTACGAGCAGTACTTC. This sequence encodes CASSSVTETYEQYF.